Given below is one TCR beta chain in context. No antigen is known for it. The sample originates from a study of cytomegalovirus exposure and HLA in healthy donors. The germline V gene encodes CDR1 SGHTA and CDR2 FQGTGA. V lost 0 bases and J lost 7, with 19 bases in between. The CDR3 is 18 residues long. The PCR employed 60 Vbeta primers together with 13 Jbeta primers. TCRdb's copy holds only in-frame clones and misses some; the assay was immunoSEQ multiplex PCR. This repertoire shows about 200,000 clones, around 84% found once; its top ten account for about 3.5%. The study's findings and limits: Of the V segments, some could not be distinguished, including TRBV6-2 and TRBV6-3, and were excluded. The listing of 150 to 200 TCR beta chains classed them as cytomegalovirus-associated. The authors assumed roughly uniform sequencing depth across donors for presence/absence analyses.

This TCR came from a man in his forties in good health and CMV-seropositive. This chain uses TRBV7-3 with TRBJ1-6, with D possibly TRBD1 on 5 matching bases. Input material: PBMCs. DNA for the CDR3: TGTGCCAGCAGCTTAACCGGTGGGGGGGATTCGGTGAATTCACCCCTCCACTTT. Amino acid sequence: CASSLTGGGDSVNSPLHF.